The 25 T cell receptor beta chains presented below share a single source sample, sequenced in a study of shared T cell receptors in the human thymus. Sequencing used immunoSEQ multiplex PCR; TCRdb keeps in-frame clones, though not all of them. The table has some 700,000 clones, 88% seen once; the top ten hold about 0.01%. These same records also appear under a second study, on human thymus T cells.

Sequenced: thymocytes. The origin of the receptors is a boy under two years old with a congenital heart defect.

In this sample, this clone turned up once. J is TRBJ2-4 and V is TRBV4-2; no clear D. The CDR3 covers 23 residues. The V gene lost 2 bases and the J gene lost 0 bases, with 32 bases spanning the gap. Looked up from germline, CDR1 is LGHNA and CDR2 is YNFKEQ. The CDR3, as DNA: TGTGCCAGCAGCCAATTCTCGTTAGGCGGTGCGAGAGCGACTTCACTAGCCAAAAACATTCAGTACTTC. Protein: CASSQFSLGGARATSLAKNIQYF.

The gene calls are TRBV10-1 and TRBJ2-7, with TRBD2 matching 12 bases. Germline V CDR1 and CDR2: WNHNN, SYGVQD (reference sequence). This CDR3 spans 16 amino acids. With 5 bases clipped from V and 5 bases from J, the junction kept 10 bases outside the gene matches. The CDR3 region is CASSPLTSGSIDEQYF. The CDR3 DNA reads TGCGCCAGCAGTCCCCTGACTAGCGGGAGTATCGACGAGCAGTACTTC.

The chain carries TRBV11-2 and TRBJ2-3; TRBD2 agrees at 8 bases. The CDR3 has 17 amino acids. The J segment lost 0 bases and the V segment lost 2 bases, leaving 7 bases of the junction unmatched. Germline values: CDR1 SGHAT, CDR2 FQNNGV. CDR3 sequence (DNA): TGTGCCAGCAGCTTATGGTTTAGCGGGACTAGCACAGATACGCAGTATTTT. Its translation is CASSLWFSGTSTDTQYF.

The CDR3 nucleotides read TGCGCCAGCAGCTTTTTAGATGAGCAGTTCTTC. This sequence encodes CASSFLDEQFF. J is TRBJ2-1 and V is TRBV5-1; D ambiguous. Trimming shortened V by 2 bases and J by 8 bases, and 5 bases separated the two germline ends. Germline V CDR1 and CDR2: SGHRS, YFSETQ. The CDR3 sequence is 11 residues long.

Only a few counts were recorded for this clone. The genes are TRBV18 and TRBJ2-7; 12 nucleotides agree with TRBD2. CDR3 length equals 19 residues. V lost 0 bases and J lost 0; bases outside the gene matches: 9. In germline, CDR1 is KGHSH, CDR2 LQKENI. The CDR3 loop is CASSPPRYGLAGSSYEQYF. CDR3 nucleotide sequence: TGTGCCAGCTCACCACCAAGGTACGGACTAGCGGGATCCTCCTACGAGCAGTACTTC. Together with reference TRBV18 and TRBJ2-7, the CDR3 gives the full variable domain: NAGVMQNPRHLVRRRGQEARLRCSPMKGHSHVYWYRQLPEEGLKFMVYLQKENIIDESGMPKERFSAEFPKEGPSILRIQQVVRGDSAAYFCASSPPRYGLAGSSYEQYFGPGTRLTVT.

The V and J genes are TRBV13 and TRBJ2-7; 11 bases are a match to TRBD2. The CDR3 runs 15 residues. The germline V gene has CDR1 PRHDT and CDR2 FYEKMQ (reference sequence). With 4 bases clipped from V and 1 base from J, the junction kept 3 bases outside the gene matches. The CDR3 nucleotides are TGTGCCAGCAGCTGGCTAGCGGGAGGTTCCTACGAGCAGTACTTC. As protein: CASSWLAGGSYEQYF.

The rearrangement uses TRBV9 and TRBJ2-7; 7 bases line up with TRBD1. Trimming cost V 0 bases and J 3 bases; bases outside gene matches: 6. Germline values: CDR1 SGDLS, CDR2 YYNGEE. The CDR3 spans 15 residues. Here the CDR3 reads CASSVGKGAVYEQYF. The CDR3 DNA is TGTGCCAGCAGCGTAGGCAAGGGGGCAGTCTACGAGCAGTACTTC.

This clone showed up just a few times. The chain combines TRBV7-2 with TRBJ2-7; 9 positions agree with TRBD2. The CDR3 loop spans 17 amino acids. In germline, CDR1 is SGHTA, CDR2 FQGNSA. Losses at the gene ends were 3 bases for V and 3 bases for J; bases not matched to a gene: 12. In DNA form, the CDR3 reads TGTGCCAGCAGCTTGCGGGAGGGCCGAGGTAGGCACTACGAGCAGTACTTC. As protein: CASSLREGRGRHYEQYF.

As DNA, the CDR3 is TGCAGCGTTCGACAGCCGAACTATGGCTACACCTTC. Translating it yields CSVRQPNYGYTF. V usage is TRBV29-1 and J usage is TRBJ1-2, with D possibly being TRBD1 (5 bases). The CDR3 has 12 residues. Germline V gene sequence: CDR1 SQVTM, CDR2 ANQGSEA. V lost 5 bases to trimming and J lost 2 bases, with 9 bases between them.

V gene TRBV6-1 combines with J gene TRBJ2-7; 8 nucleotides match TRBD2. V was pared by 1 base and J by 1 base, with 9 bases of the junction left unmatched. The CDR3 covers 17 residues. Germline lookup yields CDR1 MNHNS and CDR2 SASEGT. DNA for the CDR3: TGTGCCAGCAGTGAAGGGGGGCTAGCGGGTGCATCCTACGAGCAGTACTTC. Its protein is CASSEGGLAGASYEQYF.

As DNA, the CDR3 is TGTGCCACCAGGGACACCAAGAGTTCCCAGTACTTC. Translating it yields CATRDTKSSQYF. The chain has TRBV6-6 and TRBJ2-5; TRBD1 might be the D (6 bases). CDR3 length: 12 amino acids. Germline values: CDR1 MNHNY, CDR2 SVGAGI (reference sequence). With 10 bases removed from V and 9 bases from J, the gap between germline ends came to 18 bases.

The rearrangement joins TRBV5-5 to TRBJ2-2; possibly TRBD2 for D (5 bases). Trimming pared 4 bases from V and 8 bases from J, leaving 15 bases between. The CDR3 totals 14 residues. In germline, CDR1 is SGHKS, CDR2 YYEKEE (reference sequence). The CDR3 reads CASSPSPRRGELFF. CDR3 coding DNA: TGTGCCAGCAGCCCGTCCCCCCGGAGGGGGGAGCTGTTTTTT. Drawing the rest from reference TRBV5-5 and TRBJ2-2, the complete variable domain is DAGVTQSPTHLIKTRGQQVTLRCSPISGHKSVSWYQQVLGQGPQFIFQYYEKEERGRGNFPDRFSARQFPNYSSELNVNALLLGDSALYLCASSPSPRRGELFFGEGSRLTVL.

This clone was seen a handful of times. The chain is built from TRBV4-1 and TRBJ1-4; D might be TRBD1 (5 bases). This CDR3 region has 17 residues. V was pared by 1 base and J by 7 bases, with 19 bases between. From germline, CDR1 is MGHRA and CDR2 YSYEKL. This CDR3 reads CASSQVVPQVSFEKLFF. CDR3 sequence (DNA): TGCGCCAGCAGCCAAGTCGTCCCACAGGTTTCTTTTGAAAAACTGTTTTTT.

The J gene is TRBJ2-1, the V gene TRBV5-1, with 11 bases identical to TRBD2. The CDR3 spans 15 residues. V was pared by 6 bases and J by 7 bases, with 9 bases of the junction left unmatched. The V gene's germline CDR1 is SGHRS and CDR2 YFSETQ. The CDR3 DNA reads TGCGCCAGCATCCACTTAGCGGGAGGGCTGAATGAGCAGTTCTTC. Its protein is CASIHLAGGLNEQFF.

DNA of the CDR3: TGTGCCTGGAGTCTTCCCGGGACTAGCGGGAGGGCCGTTCCCTACGAGCAGTACTTC. This gives the protein CAWSLPGTSGRAVPYEQYF. The rearrangement joins TRBV30 to TRBJ2-5, with 16 bases matching TRBD2. The end of the DNA is better explained by TRBJ2-7, so the J call may be wrong. Germline CDR1 and CDR2: GTSNPN and SVGIG (reference sequence). There are 19 residues in the CDR3.

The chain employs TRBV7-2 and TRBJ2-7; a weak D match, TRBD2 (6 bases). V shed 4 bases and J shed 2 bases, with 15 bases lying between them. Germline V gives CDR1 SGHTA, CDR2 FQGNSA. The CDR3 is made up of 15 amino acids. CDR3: CASSSPGLPPYEQYF. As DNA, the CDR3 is TGTGCCAGCAGCTCGCCGGGACTTCCCCCCTACGAGCAGTACTTC.

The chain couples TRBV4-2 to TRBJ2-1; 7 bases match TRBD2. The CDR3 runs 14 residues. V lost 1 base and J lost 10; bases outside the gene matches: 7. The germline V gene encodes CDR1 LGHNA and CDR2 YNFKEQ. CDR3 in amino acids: CASSQATTSREQFF. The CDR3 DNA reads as TGTGCCAGCAGCCAAGCTACGACTAGCCGAGAGCAGTTCTTC.

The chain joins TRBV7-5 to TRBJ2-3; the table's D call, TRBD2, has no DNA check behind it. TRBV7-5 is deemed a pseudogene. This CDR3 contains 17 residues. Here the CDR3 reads CVRSLGSAGGPGDTQYF. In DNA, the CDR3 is TGTGTCAGAAGCTTAGGGTCCGCGGGAGGGCCTGGAGATACGCAGTATTTT.

This CDR3 reads CASTNSDRPPATGELFF. The DNA of the CDR3 is TGTGCCAGCACTAATTCGGACAGGCCGCCTGCCACCGGGGAGCTGTTTTTT. V is TRBV27 and J is TRBJ2-2, with TRBD1 matching 7 bases. CDR1 MNHEY and CDR2 SMNVEV come from the germline V gene (reference sequence). Losses at the gene ends were 7 bases for V and 4 bases for J; bases not matched to a gene: 15. The CDR3 totals 17 residues.

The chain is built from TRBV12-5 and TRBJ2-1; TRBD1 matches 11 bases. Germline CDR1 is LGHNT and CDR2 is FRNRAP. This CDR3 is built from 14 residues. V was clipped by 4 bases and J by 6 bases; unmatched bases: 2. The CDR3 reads CASGYGTGGNEQFF. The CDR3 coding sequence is TGTGCTAGTGGTTACGGGACAGGGGGCAATGAGCAGTTCTTC.

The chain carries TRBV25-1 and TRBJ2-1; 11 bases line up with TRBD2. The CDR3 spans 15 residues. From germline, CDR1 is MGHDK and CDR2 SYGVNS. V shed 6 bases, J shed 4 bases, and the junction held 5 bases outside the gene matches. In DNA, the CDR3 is TGTGCCAGCAGAGCCGGGACTAGCGGATACAATGAGCAGTTCTTC. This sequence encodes CASRAGTSGYNEQFF.

The CDR3 DNA follows: TGTGCCAGCAGCTTAGACGGGTTCTCCCCCACAGATACGCAGTATTTT. Its protein is CASSLDGFSPTDTQYF. This chain links TRBV13 with TRBJ2-3; D is unclear. The CDR3 is 16 amino acids. Between the trimmed V and J ends, which lost 1 base and 2 bases, there was a span of 13 bases. From germline, CDR1 is PRHDT and CDR2 FYEKMQ (reference sequence).

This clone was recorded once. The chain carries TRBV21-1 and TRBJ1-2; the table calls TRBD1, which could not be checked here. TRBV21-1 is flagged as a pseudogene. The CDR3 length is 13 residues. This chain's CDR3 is CASSKGMGHGYTF. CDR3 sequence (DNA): TGTGCCAGCAGCAAAGGGATGGGGCATGGCTACACCTTC.

The CDR3 DNA follows: TGTGCCAGCAGCTCCTTCGGGGACTTAAGGGATACGCAGTATTTT. Its protein is CASSSFGDLRDTQYF. The chain joins TRBV11-3 to TRBJ2-3, with D perhaps matching TRBD2 (6 bases). Trimming stripped 4 bases from V and 6 bases from J, with 17 bases between. The CDR3 contains 15 residues. In germline, CDR1 is SGHNT, CDR2 YENEEA.

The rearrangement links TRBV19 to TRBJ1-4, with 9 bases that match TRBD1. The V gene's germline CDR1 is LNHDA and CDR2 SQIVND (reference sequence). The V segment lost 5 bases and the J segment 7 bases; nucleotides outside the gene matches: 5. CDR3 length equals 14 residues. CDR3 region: CASSEGQGFEKLFF. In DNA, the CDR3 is TGTGCCAGTAGTGAGGGACAGGGTTTTGAAAAACTGTTTTTT. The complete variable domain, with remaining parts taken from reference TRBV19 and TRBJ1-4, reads DGGITQSPKYLFRKEGQNVTLSCEQNLNHDAMYWYRQDPGQGLRLIYYSQIVNDFQKGDIAEGYSVSREKKESFPLTVTSAQKNPTAFYLCASSEGQGFEKLFFGSGTQLSVL.